The 30 T cell receptor beta chains given below trace back to one sample, sequenced in a study of T cells in Graves' hyperthyroidism and ophthalmopathy (dated by TCRdb to the late 2010s). The library relied on multiplex PCR. Sequenced using an Illumina HiSeq 2000. The TCR beta CDR3 regions were amplified from RNA transcripts. For the first round of RT-PCR on the TCR CDR3, the HTBI primer set was used together with the Qiagen OneStep RT-PCR kit. TCRdb trimmed public reads at Q25 via fastp, called clones via MiXCR and kept in-frame beta chains. Each entry merges the rows of one CDR3 protein and shows their most common DNA and genes. Present in this sample are under 800,000 distinct CDR3 sequences, around 15% of which were seen just once. 10% of the sample is taken by the ten largest. Sequencing used blood. These receptors originate from a young woman with Graves' hyperthyroidism.

This clonotype was picked up many times. The chain carries TRBV6-6 and TRBJ2-5; TRBD2 is a possible D gene (5 bases). The CDR3 is 13 residues long. Germline V gives CDR1 MNHNY, CDR2 SVGAGI (reference sequence). Trimming shortened V by 2 bases and J by 1 base, and 5 bases separated the two germline ends. CDR3 sequence reads: CASSYGSQETQYF. For the CDR3, the DNA is TGTGCCAGCAGTTACGGGAGCCAAGAGACCCAGTACTTC.

To note about this clonotype: The junction shows a germline mismatch at one end, possibly a read error. This chain uses TRBV6-1 with TRBJ2-2, with TRBD2 as a possible D gene (6 bases). Per germline, CDR1 MNHNS and CDR2 SASEGT. The CDR3 extends over 15 amino acids. This CDR3 reads CASTPGGQGTRELFF. The CDR3 bases are TGTGCCAGCACCCCAGGAGGGCAGGGCACCAGGGAGCTGTTTTTT.

The chain recombines TRBV7-9 with TRBJ2-2, with 11 bases lining up with TRBD1. Germline V gives CDR1 SEHNR, CDR2 FQNEAQ (reference sequence). The CDR3 consists of 16 residues. After removal of 6 bases from V and 6 bases from J, the junction contained 9 bases not matched to a gene. The CDR3 DNA sequence: TGTGCCAGCAGAATCGGGGACAGGGGGATCCCCGGGGAGCTGTTTTTT. This encodes CASRIGDRGIPGELFF.

The rearrangement links TRBV2 to TRBJ2-7; possibly TRBD1 for D (6 bases). Germline CDR1 reads SNHLY; CDR2 reads FYNNEI. V lost 1 base to trimming and J lost 2 bases, with 9 bases between them. The length of the CDR3 is 14 residues. CDR3 sequence reads: CASSEEQGPYEQYF. The CDR3 nucleotides read TGTGCCAGCAGTGAAGAACAGGGACCCTACGAGCAGTACTTC.

This clonotype was seen many times. V usage is TRBV7-2 and J usage is TRBJ2-5; TRBD1 matches at 7 bases. V dropped 8 bases and J dropped 5; count of bases not matched to a gene: 5. This CDR3 region has 12 residues. Germline V gene lookup returns CDR1 SGHTA and CDR2 FQGNSA. The CDR3 spells CASLGGAETQYF. The CDR3 nucleotides read TGTGCCAGCTTAGGGGGCGCGGAGACCCAGTACTTC.

V is TRBV7-9 and J is TRBJ2-7; the D gene is possibly TRBD2 (6 bases). Germline V gene sequence: CDR1 SEHNR, CDR2 FQNEAQ (reference sequence). The CDR3 is 16 residues long. V was shortened by 1 base and J by 0 bases, with 13 bases between the two germline ends. CDR3 sequence reads: CASSLGLARYSYEQYF. CDR3 DNA sequence: TGTGCCAGCAGCTTAGGCCTAGCGAGATACTCCTACGAGCAGTACTTC.

This clonotype was detected ten times or more. The chain employs TRBV28 and TRBJ2-1, with a possible D match to TRBD2 (5 bases). V gave up 6 bases and J gave up 9 bases, with 12 bases separating them. The V gene's germline CDR1 is MDHEN and CDR2 SYDVKM. The CDR3 length is 12 residues. CDR3 DNA sequence: TGTGCCAGCAGGAAACTAGGTGGTGAGCAGTTCTTC. This encodes CASRKLGGEQFF.

On this clonotype: An end of the junction does not agree with germline; a read error may underlie this. The chain couples TRBV24-1 to TRBJ1-2; 9 nucleotides agree with TRBD1. The length of the CDR3 is 16 residues. Germline loops: CDR1 KGHDR, CDR2 SFDVKD. CDR3 nucleotides: TGTGCCACCAGTGAAACGGGACAGGGTATCCCTTATGCCTACACCTTC. This codes for CATSETGQGIPYAYTF.

This clonotype came up many times. J is TRBJ2-1 and V is TRBV28; possible D gene TRBD1, 6 bases. The V gene lost 3 bases and the J gene lost 0 bases, with 15 bases spanning the gap. The germline V gene encodes CDR1 MDHEN and CDR2 SYDVKM. The CDR3 sequence is 17 residues long. In DNA form, the CDR3 reads TGTGCCAGCAGTTTGTACAGGGCCTTAAGCTCCTACAATGAGCAGTTCTTC. As protein: CASSLYRALSSYNEQFF.

As to this clonotype: Without the conserved terminal phenylalanine or tryptophan, this CDR3 likely stems from a read error. The chain combines TRBV28 with TRBJ1-1; TRBD1 matches 7 bases. V shed 5 bases and J 0 bases; nucleotides not matched to a gene: 3. The CDR3 spans 14 residues. Germline loops: CDR1 MDHEN, CDR2 SYDVKM. The CDR3 is CASSPDRVNTEAFL. The CDR3 region has the DNA TGTGCCAGCAGTCCCGACAGGGTGAACACTGAAGCTTTCCTT.

V usage is TRBV7-2 and J usage is TRBJ2-1; no clear D. Germline values: CDR1 SGHTA, CDR2 FQGNSA. The CDR3 contains 13 residues. V was shortened by 4 bases and J by 4 bases, with 8 bases between the two germline ends. This CDR3 reads CASSSFNYNEQFF. CDR3 nucleotides: TGTGCCAGCAGCTCATTCAATTACAATGAGCAGTTCTTC.

The table lists this clonotype with many counts. CDR3 amino acids: CASSTYNGGPSGRGNEQFF. The DNA of the CDR3 is TGTGCCAGCAGCACCTACAACGGAGGGCCTAGCGGGAGAGGCAATGAGCAGTTCTTC. The chain links TRBV11-2 to TRBJ2-1; 10 bases match TRBD2. Germline lookup yields CDR1 SGHAT and CDR2 FQNNGV. After removal of 5 bases from V and 6 bases from J, the junction contained 19 bases not matched to a gene. The CDR3 loop spans 19 amino acids.

On this clonotype itself: An end of the junction differs from the germline gene, which may be a read error. The J gene is TRBJ2-5, the V gene TRBV6-1, with a weak D call TRBD2 (6 bases). This CDR3 region has 11 residues. Germline V CDR1 and CDR2: MNHNS, SASEGT. The chain's CDR3 is CASSPGGTRNF. The CDR3 nucleotides read TGTGCCAGCAGCCCTGGAGGGACCAGAAACTTC.

This clonotype was seen repeatedly, ten times or more. J is TRBJ2-1 and V is TRBV28; no clear D. The CDR3 spans 15 residues. V gave up 7 bases and J gave up 0 bases, with 13 bases separating them. Germline lookup yields CDR1 MDHEN and CDR2 SYDVKM. CDR3 coding DNA: TGTGCCAGCACCAGACCGGAAAGCTCCTACAATGAGCAGTTCTTC. This encodes CASTRPESSYNEQFF. Based on the CDR3 plus reference TRBV28 and TRBJ2-1, the full variable domain is DVKVTQSSRYLVKRTGEKVFLECVQDMDHENMFWYRQDPGLGLRLIYFSYDVKMKEKGDIPEGYSVSREKKERFSLILESASTNQTSMYLCASTRPESSYNEQFFGPGTRLTVL.

This chain joins TRBV2 and TRBJ1-5; D might be TRBD1 (6 bases). This CDR3 contains 14 residues. Looked up from germline, CDR1 is SNHLY and CDR2 is FYNNEI. V shed 7 bases and J shed 4 bases, with 14 bases lying between them. Here the CDR3 reads CASTRDTLNQPQHF. CDR3 coding DNA: TGTGCCAGCACCCGGGACACCCTAAATCAGCCCCAGCATTTT.

On this clonotype: A much larger clone lies a single base off, so this may be a read error. The genes are TRBV28 and TRBJ1-1; 7 nucleotides agree with TRBD1. J gave up 10 bases and V 2 bases, and 7 bases lay outside the gene matches. The CDR3 runs 13 residues. CDR1 is MDHEN and CDR2 is SYDVKM in the germline V gene. The CDR3 DNA sequence: TGTGCCAGCAGTTTAGAGGGGGCGCCAGCAGCTTTCTTT. It codes for CASSLEGAPAAFF.

This clonotype has ten or more counts. J is TRBJ1-1 and V is TRBV3-1; D uncertain. Germline lookup yields CDR1 LGHDT and CDR2 YNNKEL (reference sequence). V was cut by 0 bases and J by 6 bases, with 14 bases left in between. The CDR3 loop spans 15 amino acids. This chain's CDR3 is CASSQERGGRPEAFF. The CDR3 bases are TGTGCCAGCAGCCAAGAACGAGGTGGGCGGCCTGAAGCTTTCTTT.

This clonotype was counted many times. The J gene is TRBJ2-7, the V gene TRBV20-1, with D hard to call. Germline V gene sequence: CDR1 DFQATT, CDR2 SNEGSKA (reference sequence). The CDR3 is made up of 11 amino acids. Deletions cut 1 base from V and 4 bases from J, with 5 bases between. This CDR3 reads CSARAQYEQYF. The CDR3 DNA sequence: TGCAGTGCTAGAGCCCAATACGAGCAGTACTTC.

Many counts were recorded for this clonotype. The chain carries TRBV7-6 and TRBJ2-2, with 7 bases that match TRBD1. CDR3 length equals 15 residues. Trimming at V came to 3 bases and at J to 6 bases, leaving 7 bases not matched to a gene. In germline, CDR1 is SGHVS, CDR2 FNYEAQ. Written as DNA, the CDR3 is TGTGCCAGCAGCTTTACGACAGGGAGCGCCGGGGAGCTGTTTTTT. Translated: CASSFTTGSAGELFF.

A word on this clonotype: This may come from a read error, since a much larger clone is one base off. The rearrangement joins TRBV11-3 to TRBJ2-7, with D possibly TRBD1 on 6 matching bases. Trimming removed 0 bases at V and 6 bases at J, with 6 bases between. The CDR3 consists of 12 residues. Germline V lookup: CDR1 SGHNT, CDR2 YENEEA. CDR3 region: CASSLEDSEQYF. The CDR3 DNA sequence: TGTGCCAGCAGCTTAGAGGACAGCGAGCAGTACTTC.

Comments on this clonotype: The limits of the CDR3 on the DNA are not certain, so only TCRdb's listed CDR3 is given. The rearrangement uses TRBV24-1 and TRBJ2-1; no DNA check was done on the table's D call, TRBD1. The CDR3 is 18 residues long, ends included. The germline gives CDR1 KGHDR, CDR2 SFDVKD. The CDR3 sequence: CATSDLNSGPAGRGEQFF.

The rearrangement uses TRBV10-3 and TRBJ2-7, with TRBD2 matching 10 bases. This CDR3 comprises 15 residues. The germline gives CDR1 ENHRY, CDR2 SYGVKD. V shed 6 bases and J 6 bases; nucleotides not matched to a gene: 11. CDR3 sequence: CAISFTSGELGEQYF. Here the CDR3 DNA reads TGTGCCATCAGCTTCACTAGCGGGGAATTAGGCGAGCAGTACTTC.

This chain links TRBV5-1 with TRBJ2-6; TRBD2 is a possible D gene (6 bases). CDR1 and CDR2 (germline): SGHRS, YFSETQ. The CDR3 length is 18 residues. Trimming pared 0 bases from V and 3 bases from J, leaving 16 bases between. The CDR3 protein is CASSLVWGDGSGANVLTF. The CDR3 nucleotides are TGCGCCAGCAGCTTGGTTTGGGGGGATGGGAGTGGGGCCAACGTCCTGACTTTC.

This CDR3 is CASSPPRGGSTTETQYF. Here the CDR3 DNA reads TGTGCCAGCTCACCACCGAGGGGCGGGAGCACAACGGAGACCCAGTACTTC. This chain connects TRBV18 to TRBJ2-5, with TRBD2 identical over 7 bases. The V gene's germline CDR1 is KGHSH and CDR2 LQKENI. Germline trimming cut 0 bases from V and 5 bases from J; bases unmatched to any gene: 12. The CDR3 has 17 amino acids.

This clonotype was seen only a few times. The genes are TRBV9 and TRBJ1-2; 7 bases agree with TRBD1. The V gene end was trimmed by 4 bases and the J gene end by 7 bases; junction bases not matched to a gene: 7. Germline V lookup: CDR1 SGDLS, CDR2 YYNGEE. The CDR3 has 13 amino acids. CDR3 in amino acids: CASSQGTAGGYTF. The DNA for the CDR3 is TGTGCCAGCAGCCAGGGGACAGCGGGTGGCTACACCTTC.

The chain is built from TRBV12-3 or TRBV12-4 and TRBJ2-3; weak D call: TRBD2 (6 bases). This CDR3 is built from 14 residues. The ends were cut back, 5 bases at V and 2 bases at J, with 11 bases in the middle. Written as DNA, the CDR3 is TGTGCCAGCAGTAGGACTACCACCACAGATACGCAGTATTTT. Translation gives CASSRTTTTDTQYF.

This clonotype occurred a few times. The chain employs TRBV6-4 and TRBJ2-3; D is unclear. Trimming took off 0 bases at V and 5 bases at J, with 9 bases between the two ends. Germline lookup yields CDR1 MRHNA and CDR2 SNTAGT. This CDR3 contains 14 residues. CDR3 nucleotide sequence: TGTGCCAGCAGTGACTCTGGGCGAGGAGATACGCAGTATTTT. As protein: CASSDSGRGDTQYF.

V gene TRBV4-1 combines with J gene TRBJ1-3; the D is unclear. V shed 5 bases and J shed 1 base, with 12 bases lying between them. From germline, CDR1 is MGHRA and CDR2 YSYEKL. The CDR3 runs 15 residues. The CDR3 region has the DNA TGCGCCAGCAGCTGGTTCTTCACGTCTGGAAACACCATATATTTT. Residues: CASSWFFTSGNTIYF.

The chain recombines TRBV24-1 with TRBJ2-6; possible D gene TRBD1, 6 bases. Trimming removed 5 bases at V and 3 bases at J, with 13 bases between. Germline-derived CDR1 and CDR2 are KGHDR and SFDVKD. This CDR3 is built from 16 residues. The CDR3 DNA is TGTGCCACCAGTGGATACAGGGAAGGTGGGGCCAACGTCCTGACTTTC. Protein product: CATSGYREGGANVLTF.

About this clonotype: Possible read error: a much larger clone is one base away. The genes are TRBV11-2 and TRBJ2-7; 8 nucleotides line up with TRBD1. Germline V gene data show CDR1 as SGHAT and CDR2 as FQNNGV. This CDR3 is built from 15 residues. The chain's CDR3 is CVSLTMAATGGEQYF. The CDR3 DNA sequence: TGTGTCAGCCTTACGATGGCAGCTACAGGGGGGGAGCAGTACTTC. The complete variable domain, with remaining parts taken from reference TRBV11-2 and TRBJ2-7, reads EAGVAQSPRYKIIEKRQSVAFWCNPISGHATLYWYQQILGQGPKLLIQFQNNGVVDDSQLPKDRFSAERLKGVDSTLKIQPAKLEDSAVYLCVSLTMAATGGEQYFGPGTRLTVT.